The next 28 T cell receptor beta chains were all read from a single sample in a study of metastatic and nonmetastatic thyroid tumors. No patient had received any treatment before thyroid surgery. Via MiXCR, TCRdb re-called the PCR reads. The profile shows 6,500 to 8,500 clones, roughly 24% of them singletons. The sample comprised tumor tissue. These receptors all come from a female donor with papillary thyroid cancer or a benign thyroid nodule (not recorded which). Some clones in this sample may be carry-over from other donors' samples.

This clone was recorded at least ten times. This sample also contains other DNA sequences that code for the same CDR3. V gene TRBV7-6 combines with J gene TRBJ2-3; 9 nucleotides line up with TRBD2. Unmatched junction bases numbered 9, after V lost 1 base and J lost 1 base. Germline values: CDR1 SGHVS, CDR2 FNYEAQ. This CDR3 has 18 amino acids. This CDR3 is CASSLVLAGTFGTDTQYF. The CDR3 nucleotides are TGTGCCAGCAGCTTAGTGCTAGCGGGAACGTTCGGCACAGATACGCAGTATTTT.

This rearrangement joins TRBV11-2 to TRBJ1-1, with D possibly being TRBD1 (5 bases). This CDR3 has 14 residues. Between the trimmed V and J ends, which lost 3 bases and 8 bases, there was a span of 16 bases. Germline V CDR1 and CDR2: SGHAT, FQNNGV. CDR3 bases: TGTGCCAGCAGCTTGGGGACCGCACACAGGGAAGCTTTCTTT. Translated: CASSLGTAHREAFF.

This clone is medium-sized by share. J is TRBJ2-5 and V is TRBV28, with a weak D call TRBD1 (6 bases). With 0 bases removed from V and 1 base from J, the gap between germline ends came to 21 bases. This CDR3 has 19 residues. Germline V lookup: CDR1 MDHEN, CDR2 SYDVKM. CDR3 in amino acids: CASSLWRGGVGTTQETQYF. The CDR3 region has the DNA TGTGCCAGCAGTTTATGGAGAGGGGGTGTCGGGACGACCCAAGAGACCCAGTACTTC.

This clone was seen a few times. This chain joins TRBV12-3 or TRBV12-4 and TRBJ1-2, with a possible D match to TRBD1 (5 bases). This CDR3 spans 14 amino acids. V lost 5 bases and J 4 bases, leaving 14 bases between the germline ends. CDR3 in amino acids: CASSITGVGYGYTF. The DNA of the CDR3 is TGTGCCAGCAGTATAACGGGGGTGGGCTATGGCTACACCTTC.

With respect to this clone: Relative to the germline gene, one junction end is altered; a read error may explain this. The CDR3 region has the DNA TGTGCCAGCAGTGAAGCGCATGGTCGGTCATCCTACGAGCAGTGCTTC. Translating gives CASSEAHGRSSYEQCF. This chain joins TRBV2 and TRBJ2-7; D is ambiguous. This CDR3 has 16 residues. CDR1 is SNHLY and CDR2 is FYNNEI in the germline V gene. The variable domain in full, with the rest retrieved from reference TRBV2 and TRBJ2-7, is EPEVTQTPSHQVTQMGQEVILRCVPISNHLYFYWYRQILGQKVEFLVSFYNNEISEKSEIFDDQFSVERPDGSNFTLKIRSTKLEDSAMYFCASSEAHGRSSYEQCFGPGTRLTVT.

This clone qualifies as medium-sized. V and J are TRBV11-3 and TRBJ1-6; 8 bases agree with TRBD1. CDR1 SGHNT and CDR2 YENEEA come from the germline V gene. Trimming removed 5 bases from V and 3 bases from J; junction bases left unmatched: 3. CDR3 length: 15 amino acids. The CDR3 sequence is CASSRQGNYNSPLHF. In DNA form, the CDR3 reads TGTGCCAGCAGCCGACAGGGGAACTATAATTCACCCCTCCACTTT.

By sample fraction, this clone is medium-sized (0.01 to 0.1%). This sequence joins TRBV11-3 and TRBJ2-7; 14 nucleotides match TRBD2. The junction had 6 bases not matched to a gene; V was cut back by 5 bases and J by 6 bases. The CDR3 length is 15 residues. Germline assignment: CDR1 SGHNT and CDR2 YENEEA. DNA of the CDR3: TGTGCCAGCAGCGCGGGACTAGCGGGAGATCTCGAGCAGTACTTC. Residues: CASSAGLAGDLEQYF. Full variable domain (missing parts from reference TRBV11-3 and TRBJ2-7): EAGVVQSPRYKIIEKKQPVAFWCNPISGHNTLYWYLQNLGQGPELLIRYENEEAVDDSQLPKDRFSAERLKGVDSTLKIQPAELGDSAVYLCASSAGLAGDLEQYFGPGTRLTVT.

This clone was seen at least ten times. This could be a read error, since a much larger clone is one nucleotide away. This same CDR3 is encoded by further DNA sequences in the sample. This chain links TRBV11-2 with TRBJ1-4; no clear D gene. Germline loops: CDR1 SGHAT, CDR2 FQNNGV. V dropped 6 bases and J dropped 8 bases, with 10 bases sitting between them. The CDR3 is 12 amino acids. The CDR3 bases are TGTGCCAGCAGTTTTGTACGCGAAAAACTGTTTTTT. Its protein product is CASSFVREKLFF.

The sample holds many counts of this clone. V usage is TRBV7-3 and J usage is TRBJ2-3, with 8 bases fitting TRBD2. CDR1 and CDR2 (germline): SGHTA, FQGTGA. This CDR3 spans 16 amino acids. The junction had 12 bases not matched to a gene; V was cut back by 5 bases and J by 5 bases. The CDR3 here is CASSLSPGLGQDTQYF. CDR3 DNA: TGTGCCAGCAGCCTGTCACCGGGACTAGGGCAAGATACGCAGTATTTT. Full variable domain (missing parts from reference TRBV7-3 and TRBJ2-3): GAGVSQTPSNKVTEKGKYVELRCDPISGHTALYWYRQSLGQGPEFLIYFQGTGAADDSGLPNDRFFAVRPEGSVSTLKIQRTERGDSAVYLCASSLSPGLGQDTQYFGPGTRLTVL.

At least ten counts were recorded for this clone. The chain recombines TRBV5-1 with TRBJ2-3; possible D gene TRBD1, 6 bases. Trimming stripped 4 bases from V and 3 bases from J, with 15 bases between. Germline CDR1 reads SGHRS; CDR2 reads YFSETQ. The length of the CDR3 is 15 residues. The CDR3, as DNA: TGCGCCAGCAGCCCGGACAGTCTTTTGACAGATACGCAGTATTTT. It codes for CASSPDSLLTDTQYF.

This clone was seen a few times. The chain has TRBV6-1 and TRBJ1-1; D unresolved. Trimming pared 7 bases from V and 1 base from J, leaving 10 bases between. CDR3 length: 13 residues. Germline-derived CDR1 and CDR2 are MNHNS and SASEGT. CDR3 protein: CASTYKANTEAFF. The CDR3 region has the DNA TGTGCCAGCACCTACAAGGCGAACACTGAAGCTTTCTTT.

This clone has more than one count but fewer than ten. V gene TRBV28 combines with J gene TRBJ2-7; TRBD1 might be the D (6 bases). V was cut by 5 bases and J by 1 base, with 12 bases left in between. The V gene's germline CDR1 is MDHEN and CDR2 SYDVKM. The CDR3 covers 14 residues. The chain's CDR3 is CASSPRGRSYEQYF. The CDR3 bases are TGTGCCAGCAGTCCCAGGGGTAGATCCTACGAGCAGTACTTC. Combining the CDR3 with reference TRBV28 and TRBJ2-7 gives the whole variable domain DVKVTQSSRYLVKRTGEKVFLECVQDMDHENMFWYRQDPGLGLRLIYFSYDVKMKEKGDIPEGYSVSREKKERFSLILESASTNQTSMYLCASSPRGRSYEQYFGPGTRLTVT.

The chain has TRBV11-2 and TRBJ2-2; 10 nucleotides match TRBD2. From germline, CDR1 is SGHAT and CDR2 FQNNGV. After removal of 5 bases from V and 0 bases from J, the junction contained 6 bases not matched to a gene. This CDR3 region has 17 residues. This chain's CDR3 is CASSPWTSGSNTGELFF. The CDR3 nucleotides are TGTGCCAGCAGCCCTTGGACTAGCGGTTCGAACACCGGGGAGCTGTTTTTT.

This clone showed up many times. The V gene is TRBV9, the J gene TRBJ2-3; D is perhaps TRBD2 (5 bases). Germline V gene lookup returns CDR1 SGDLS and CDR2 YYNGEE. V gave up 4 bases and J gave up 0 bases, with 9 bases separating them. The CDR3 length is 14 residues. The CDR3, as DNA: TGTGCCAGCAGCCCGTGGACTAGCACAGATACGCAGTATTTT. Translating it yields CASSPWTSTDTQYF.

By sample share, this clone is medium-sized. In DNA, the CDR3 is TGTGCCAGCAGTTACTCGAAGGAGACTGAAGCTTTCTTT. Translated: CASSYSKETEAFF. The rearrangement uses TRBV6-5 and TRBJ1-1, with D uncertain. The germline gives CDR1 MNHEY, CDR2 SVGAGI. Trimming left V 0 bases short and J 5 bases short, with 7 bases between. The CDR3 is made up of 13 amino acids.

The chain couples TRBV27 to TRBJ2-7, with unresolved D. Germline CDR1 MNHEY, CDR2 SMNVEV (reference sequence). There are 13 residues in the CDR3. Between the trimmed V and J ends, which lost 4 bases and 0 bases, there was a span of 7 bases. CDR3 nucleotide sequence: TGTGCCAGCAGTTCGGTGGACTCCTACGAGCAGTACTTC. It specifies CASSSVDSYEQYF.

CDR3 region: CASSLGGPHTEAFF. DNA for the CDR3: TGTGCCAGCAGCTTAGGAGGACCCCACACTGAAGCTTTCTTT. The chain joins TRBV11-1 to TRBJ1-1, with unresolved D. Trimming stripped 1 base from V and 3 bases from J, with 9 bases between. The CDR3 length is 14 residues. Germline loops: CDR1 SGHAT, CDR2 FQDESV (reference sequence).

This chain joins TRBV6-1 and TRBJ1-1; unclear D gene. This CDR3 region has 13 residues. Germline loops: CDR1 MNHNS, CDR2 SASEGT. The V gene lost 3 bases and the J gene lost 2 bases, with 7 bases spanning the gap. DNA of the CDR3: TGTGCCAGCAGTGATTTGACCAACACTGAAGCTTTCTTT. This sequence encodes CASSDLTNTEAFF.

This clone was observed a few times. The CDR3 nucleotides are TGTGCCAGCAGTCCGCGGGTAGCGACCGGGGAGCTGTTTTTT. Translation: CASSPRVATGELFF. The chain carries TRBV2 and TRBJ2-2; D may be TRBD2 (5 bases). The germline V and J ends were trimmed by 5 bases and 5 bases, with 12 bases remaining between them. The germline V gene has CDR1 SNHLY and CDR2 FYNNEI. CDR3 length equals 14 residues.

This clone is medium-sized within its sample. V gene TRBV6-1 combines with J gene TRBJ1-1, with D tentatively TRBD1 (5 bases). The V end was cut by 6 bases, the J end by 4 bases, with 9 bases between. Germline-derived CDR1 and CDR2 are MNHNS and SASEGT. This CDR3 has 12 residues. The CDR3 loop reads CASSQTVTEAFF. CDR3 nucleotides: TGTGCCAGCAGCCAGACAGTCACTGAAGCTTTCTTT.

By share, this clone ranks as medium-sized. V usage is TRBV7-9 and J usage is TRBJ2-7; no clear D gene. The V gene lost 3 bases and the J gene lost 7 bases, with 10 bases spanning the gap. Per germline, CDR1 SEHNR and CDR2 FQNEAQ (reference sequence). The length of the CDR3 is 12 residues. The DNA for the CDR3 is TGTGCCAGCAGCTTCCACGCCACAGAGCAGTACTTC. This encodes CASSFHATEQYF.

Judged by abundance, this clone is medium-sized. J is TRBJ1-1 and V is TRBV28; 8 positions match TRBD1. The CDR3 is 11 amino acids. With 5 bases clipped from V and 10 bases from J, the junction kept 3 bases outside the gene matches. Germline loops: CDR1 MDHEN, CDR2 SYDVKM. This CDR3 is CASSPTGAAFF. The DNA for the CDR3 is TGTGCCAGCAGTCCGACAGGGGCAGCTTTCTTT.

This clone was counted at least ten times. This chain joins TRBV20-1 and TRBJ2-3; no definite D call. CDR1 and CDR2 (germline): DFQATT, SNEGSKA (reference sequence). The CDR3 has 12 amino acids. Trimming removed 4 bases from V and 6 bases from J, with 11 bases in between. CDR3 coding DNA: TGCAGTGCTACTGATAGGTCGGATACGCAGTATTTT. Its translation is CSATDRSDTQYF.

The genes are TRBV24-1 and TRBJ2-7; D is possibly TRBD2 (6 bases). Germline values: CDR1 KGHDR, CDR2 SFDVKD. The germline V and J ends were trimmed by 1 base and 5 bases, with 20 bases remaining between them. This CDR3 has 17 residues. The CDR3 here is CATSDFGGRRSWHEQYF. The CDR3 coding sequence is TGTGCCACCAGTGATTTTGGAGGGAGAAGGTCGTGGCACGAGCAGTACTTC.

This clone was observed once. The chain has TRBV3-1 and TRBJ1-6; no firm D call. Germline values: CDR1 LGHDT, CDR2 YNNKEL (reference sequence). The CDR3 is 15 residues long. V lost 5 bases to trimming and J lost 0 bases, with 8 bases between them. CDR3 in DNA: TGTGCCAGCAGCTGGCGGATCTCCTATAATTCACCCCTCCACTTT. Its translation: CASSWRISYNSPLHF. Complete variable domain (other parts from reference TRBV3-1 and TRBJ1-6): DTAVSQTPKYLVTQMGNDKSIKCEQNLGHDTMYWYKQDSKKFLKIMFSYNNKELIINETVPNRFSPKSPDKAHLNLHINSLELGDSAVYFCASSWRISYNSPLHFGNGTRLTVT.

This clone is classed as medium-sized. The chain employs TRBV11-2 and TRBJ1-3, with no clear D. The CDR3 runs to 13 residues. CDR1 and CDR2 (germline): SGHAT, FQNNGV. The germline V and J ends were trimmed by 4 bases and 0 bases, with 4 bases remaining between them. The CDR3 bases are TGTGCCAGCAGCTCGGACTCTGGAAACACCATATATTTT. It specifies CASSSDSGNTIYF.

By proportion, this clone is medium-sized (0.01 to 0.1%). The chain has TRBV28 and TRBJ1-1, with TRBD1 matching over 9 bases. V was pared by 0 bases and J by 3 bases, with 11 bases of the junction left unmatched. This CDR3 is built from 18 residues. Per the germline V gene, CDR1 is MDHEN and CDR2 is SYDVKM. The CDR3 coding sequence is TGTGCCAGCAGTTTATGGGGACAGGGTGAGTTTTGGTACACTGAAGCTTTCTTT. The encoded protein is CASSLWGQGEFWYTEAFF.

This clone was recorded many times. The chain joins TRBV9 to TRBJ2-1, with 10 bases that match TRBD2. V lost 3 bases to trimming and J lost 1 base; unmatched junction nucleotides: 7. The germline gives CDR1 SGDLS, CDR2 YYNGEE. The CDR3 extends over 17 amino acids. The CDR3 sequence is CASSALSSGGSYNEQFF. The CDR3 DNA sequence: TGTGCCAGCAGCGCTTTGTCTAGCGGGGGATCCTACAATGAGCAGTTCTTC.